These 29 T cell receptor beta chains originate from one sample sequenced in a study of shared clonotypes between healthy human individuals. Sequenced by immunoSEQ multiplex PCR; TCRdb stores in-frame clones only, minus some. Among 2 million to 2.5 million clones, under 95% were seen once, and the ten largest hold 0.37%. Sequenced input: naive CD4+ T cells from PBMCs. This sample's subset: CD45RA+ positively selected. The receptors here all came from a man aged 18 to 29 in good health. Some clones in this sample may be carry-over from other donors' samples.

This clone appeared a single time. The rearrangement links TRBV7-3 to TRBJ2-3; no clear D. Looked up from germline, CDR1 is SGHTA and CDR2 is FQGTGA. The V gene lost 3 bases and the J gene lost 5 bases, with 9 bases spanning the gap. The length of the CDR3 is 13 residues. The CDR3 here is CASSFGLVDTQYF. In DNA form, the CDR3 reads TGTGCCAGCAGCTTCGGGCTAGTAGATACGCAGTATTTT. The full variable domain, with the rest looked up from reference TRBV7-3 and TRBJ2-3, is GAGVSQTPSNKVTEKGKYVELRCDPISGHTALYWYRQSLGQGPEFLIYFQGTGAADDSGLPNDRFFAVRPEGSVSTLKIQRTERGDSAVYLCASSFGLVDTQYFGPGTRLTVL.

The CDR3 sequence is CASSGGGAGANVLTF. In DNA, the CDR3 is TGTGCCAGCAGTGGTGGAGGGGCTGGGGCCAACGTCCTGACTTTC. The V call is TRBV6-1, the J call TRBJ2-6, with a tentative D call TRBD2 (6 bases). CDR3 size: 15 residues. Germline V gives CDR1 MNHNS, CDR2 SASEGT. With 4 bases removed from V and 2 bases from J, the gap between germline ends came to 9 bases.

This chain links TRBV7-8 with TRBJ2-7; D possibly corresponds to TRBD2 (7 bases). This CDR3 is built from 15 residues. Germline-derived CDR1 and CDR2 are SGHVS and FQNEAQ. Trimming took 5 bases from V and 4 from J, leaving 18 bases between them. As DNA, the CDR3 is TGTGCCAGCAGCCTGGGAGGGGGGACACAATACGAGCAGTACTTC. This translates into CASSLGGGTQYEQYF. The full variable domain, in which reference TRBV7-8 and TRBJ2-7 provide the parts outside the CDR3, is GAGVSQSPRYKVAKRGQDVALRCDPISGHVSLFWYQQALGQGPEFLTYFQNEAQLDKSGLPSDRFFAERPEGSVSTLKIQRTQQEDSAVYLCASSLGGGTQYEQYFGPGTRLTVT.

V and J are TRBV30 and TRBJ2-1; tentative D call: TRBD2 (6 bases). CDR1 and CDR2 (germline): GTSNPN, SVGIG (reference sequence). The CDR3 contains 14 residues. V was shortened by 2 bases and J by 2 bases, with 10 bases between the two germline ends. CDR3: CAWSIRLAYNEQFF. DNA of the CDR3: TGTGCCTGGAGTATTAGACTAGCCTACAATGAGCAGTTCTTC.

The rearrangement links TRBV6-5 to TRBJ1-1; D possibly corresponds to TRBD1 (5 bases). CDR1 MNHEY and CDR2 SVGAGI come from the germline V gene. The CDR3 loop spans 15 amino acids. V was shortened by 2 bases and J by 0 bases, with 10 bases between the two germline ends. The CDR3 loop reads CASSYRGLVNTEAFF. The DNA of the CDR3 is TGTGCCAGCAGTTACCGGGGACTTGTGAACACTGAAGCTTTCTTT.

V usage is TRBV6-1 and J usage is TRBJ2-7; 11 positions agree with TRBD2. Per the germline V gene, CDR1 is MNHNS and CDR2 is SASEGT. The CDR3 loop spans 15 amino acids. Unmatched junction bases numbered 6, after V lost 4 bases and J lost 4 bases. The CDR3 region is CASSVIAGGPYEQYF. As DNA, the CDR3 is TGTGCCAGCAGTGTTATAGCGGGAGGGCCTTACGAGCAGTACTTC.

V usage is TRBV19 and J usage is TRBJ1-2; 7 bases map to TRBD1. The length of the CDR3 is 19 residues. V lost 4 bases to trimming and J lost 0 bases; unmatched junction nucleotides: 17. In germline, CDR1 is LNHDA, CDR2 SQIVND (reference sequence). CDR3 residues: CASSTDTGTVSLANYGYTF. For the CDR3, the DNA is TGTGCCAGTAGTACCGACACAGGGACAGTCTCCTTAGCTAACTATGGCTACACCTTC.

V gene TRBV7-8 combines with J gene TRBJ1-1, with D maybe TRBD1 (6 bases). Trimming shortened V by 5 bases and J by 5 bases, and 15 bases separated the two germline ends. The V gene's germline CDR1 is SGHVS and CDR2 FQNEAQ. This CDR3 has 14 amino acids. The CDR3 coding sequence is TGTGCCAGCAGCCAACACAGGAGGGGGACTGAAGCTTTCTTT. This translates into CASSQHRRGTEAFF.

The chain is built from TRBV11-2 and TRBJ1-4, with D unclear. This CDR3 is 16 amino acids long. Trimming took off 4 bases at V and 7 bases at J, with 19 bases between the two ends. Germline loops: CDR1 SGHAT, CDR2 FQNNGV. The CDR3 region is CASSWAPMKSGEKLFF. DNA of the CDR3: TGTGCCAGCAGCTGGGCACCAATGAAGTCGGGTGAAAAACTGTTTTTT.

The chain joins TRBV28 to TRBJ1-1; D uncertain. The germline gives CDR1 MDHEN, CDR2 SYDVKM. The CDR3 totals 13 residues. The V and J ends lost 3 bases and 1 base respectively, with 6 bases between them. The DNA for the CDR3 is TGTGCCAGCAGTTTTCAGAGGAACACTGAAGCTTTCTTT. Translation gives CASSFQRNTEAFF.

The chain combines TRBV7-8 with TRBJ2-2; D is perhaps TRBD1 (6 bases). Germline-derived CDR1 and CDR2 are SGHVS and FQNEAQ. This CDR3 is built from 16 residues. The V end lost 5 bases, the J end lost 0 bases, and 13 bases lay between the germline ends. The CDR3 sequence is CASSERDTPNTGELFF. DNA of the CDR3: TGTGCCAGCAGCGAACGGGACACCCCGAACACCGGGGAGCTGTTTTTT.

V and J are TRBV11-3 and TRBJ2-7; D gene unclear. The length of the CDR3 is 13 residues. Between the trimmed V and J ends, which lost 5 bases and 7 bases, there was a span of 15 bases. In germline, CDR1 is SGHNT, CDR2 YENEEA. The DNA of the CDR3 is TGTGCCAGCAGCCTAAACACGGTGGGAGAGCAGTACTTC. It yields the protein CASSLNTVGEQYF.

The V gene is TRBV5-4, the J gene TRBJ2-3, with a possible D match to TRBD2 (6 bases). The CDR3 sequence is 15 residues long. Germline loops: CDR1 SGHNT, CDR2 YYREEE (reference sequence). V dropped 1 base and J dropped 2 bases, with 11 bases sitting between them. This CDR3 reads CASSLRPSATDTQYF. CDR3 nucleotides: TGTGCCAGCAGCTTGCGGCCTAGCGCCACAGATACGCAGTATTTT.

The genes are TRBV29-1 and TRBJ2-3; D perhaps matches TRBD2 (5 bases). The CDR3 has 14 residues. Germline loops: CDR1 SQVTM, CDR2 ANQGSEA. V lost 3 bases and J lost 4, with 14 bases in between. The CDR3 region is CSVDPGSSPDTQYF. The CDR3 DNA reads TGCAGCGTTGACCCGGGAAGTAGCCCAGATACGCAGTATTTT.

This rearrangement joins TRBV28 to TRBJ1-2; possibly TRBD1 for D (5 bases). Trimming took 7 bases from V and 0 from J, leaving 9 bases between them. The germline V gene encodes CDR1 MDHEN and CDR2 SYDVKM. This CDR3 region has 13 residues. The CDR3 loop reads CASKIQANYGYTF. In DNA form, the CDR3 reads TGTGCCAGCAAAATACAGGCTAACTATGGCTACACCTTC.

The chain carries TRBV9 and TRBJ2-1; D gene uncertain. The ends were cut back, 3 bases at V and 5 bases at J, with 15 bases in the middle. The CDR3 length is 15 residues. Germline lookup yields CDR1 SGDLS and CDR2 YYNGEE. Written as DNA, the CDR3 is TGTGCCAGCAGCGACGTATGGGGTCCGGACAATGAGCAGTTCTTC. Translating gives CASSDVWGPDNEQFF.

The chain employs TRBV6-5 and TRBJ2-7; tentative D call: TRBD2 (6 bases). V was clipped by 5 bases and J by 1 base, with 15 bases between them. The CDR3 covers 15 residues. Germline V gives CDR1 MNHEY, CDR2 SVGAGI. CDR3 sequence reads: CASSKGSGVSYEQYF. In nucleotides, the CDR3 is TGTGCCAGCAGTAAGGGCTCGGGGGTATCCTACGAGCAGTACTTC.

The chain has TRBV9 and TRBJ1-3, with 9 bases fitting TRBD1. Per germline, CDR1 SGDLS and CDR2 YYNGEE. J gave up 4 bases and V 2 bases, and 4 bases lay outside the gene matches. The CDR3 is 15 amino acids. CDR3 in DNA: TGTGCCAGCAGCGTTTTAGGGACAGGGGGAAACACCATATATTTT. This codes for CASSVLGTGGNTIYF. Complete variable domain (other parts from reference TRBV9 and TRBJ1-3): DSGVTQTPKHLITATGQRVTLRCSPRSGDLSVYWYQQSLDQGLQFLIQYYNGEERAKGNILERFSAQQFPDLHSELNLSSLELGDSALYFCASSVLGTGGNTIYFGEGSWLTVV.

The rearrangement joins TRBV28 to TRBJ2-1, with TRBD2 identical over 11 bases. J was trimmed by 10 bases and V by 4 bases; bases with no gene match: 9. The CDR3 runs 15 residues. CDR1 and CDR2 (germline): MDHEN, SYDVKM. This chain's CDR3 is CASSSTSGILREQFF. The DNA of the CDR3 is TGTGCCAGCAGTTCGACTAGCGGGATACTAAGGGAGCAGTTCTTC.

The CDR3, as DNA: TGTGCCAGCAGTTTTCAAGGGATCGATCAGCCCCAGCATTTT. Its protein is CASSFQGIDQPQHF. V gene TRBV27 combines with J gene TRBJ1-5, with unresolved D. CDR3 size: 14 residues. Germline assignment: CDR1 MNHEY and CDR2 SMNVEV (reference sequence). V lost 3 bases and J 5 bases, leaving 11 bases between the germline ends.

This sequence joins TRBV4-3 and TRBJ2-7; no reliable D call. This CDR3 comprises 13 residues. V was clipped by 0 bases and J by 7 bases, with 10 bases between them. CDR1 and CDR2 (germline): LGHNA, YSLEER. CDR3 sequence (DNA): TGCGCCAGCAGCCAAGATAGATTGGGGGAGCAGTACTTC. Residues: CASSQDRLGEQYF.

The chain recombines TRBV11-2 with TRBJ2-6; 8 positions match TRBD2. V was pared by 4 bases and J by 2 bases, with 1 base of the junction left unmatched. The CDR3 length is 15 residues. CDR1 is SGHAT and CDR2 is FQNNGV in the germline V gene. The CDR3 DNA follows: TGTGCCAGCAGCTCACTAGCGGCTGGGGCCAACGTCCTGACTTTC. This encodes CASSSLAAGANVLTF.

The genes are TRBV6-6 and TRBJ2-4, with a possible D match to TRBD2 (6 bases). V was trimmed by 4 bases and J by 0 bases, leaving 7 bases between them. CDR1 MNHNY and CDR2 SVGAGI come from the germline V gene (reference sequence). CDR3 length: 14 residues. CDR3 in amino acids: CASSSLAAKNIQYF. The CDR3 DNA reads as TGTGCCAGCAGTTCACTAGCAGCCAAAAACATTCAGTACTTC.

Concerning this clone itself: A read error may account for a junction end that differs from germline. J is TRBJ1-1 and V is TRBV5-8, with a weak D call TRBD1 (5 bases). Germline V gene sequence: CDR1 SGHTS, CDR2 YDEGEE. CDR3 length equals 15 residues. CDR3 bases: TGTGCCAGCACCTTGCGCCTAGTCGGGGGAACTGAAGCTTTCTTT. This sequence encodes CASTLRLVGGTEAFF.

The rearrangement joins TRBV7-2 to TRBJ1-2; tentatively, D is TRBD1 (5 bases). CDR3 length: 15 residues. CDR1 SGHTA and CDR2 FQGNSA come from the germline V gene. V lost 0 bases, J lost 8 bases, and 16 bases lay in between. DNA of the CDR3: TGTGCCAGCAGCTTAGCGGTGGGGAATAGGGGCGGCTACACCTTC. This sequence encodes CASSLAVGNRGGYTF.

This chain's CDR3 is CASSPGQSLYEQYF. In DNA, the CDR3 is TGTGCCAGCTCACCGGGACAGAGTCTGTACGAGCAGTACTTC. V gene TRBV18 combines with J gene TRBJ2-7, with 7 bases aligning to TRBD1. V dropped 3 bases and J dropped 4; count of bases not matched to a gene: 6. The CDR3 sequence is 14 residues long. In germline, CDR1 is KGHSH, CDR2 LQKENI.

A single count supports this clone. The chain is built from TRBV28 and TRBJ2-7; D ambiguous. The V end lost 6 bases, the J end lost 3 bases, and 9 bases lay between the germline ends. The CDR3 has 12 residues. Germline V CDR1 and CDR2: MDHEN, SYDVKM. The CDR3 region has the DNA TGTGCCAGCAGGGGCGATATCTACGAGCAGTACTTC. Translating it yields CASRGDIYEQYF.

This rearrangement joins TRBV28 to TRBJ2-7; D possibly corresponds to TRBD1 (6 bases). The V gene's germline CDR1 is MDHEN and CDR2 SYDVKM. The CDR3 has 16 residues. Deletions cut 6 bases from V and 1 base from J, with 19 bases between. The CDR3 is CASRAMSGRGSYEQYF. The CDR3 nucleotides are TGTGCCAGCAGGGCTATGTCGGGCAGGGGATCCTACGAGCAGTACTTC.

The gene calls are TRBV5-1 and TRBJ1-3, with D hard to call. The germline V gene encodes CDR1 SGHRS and CDR2 YFSETQ. The V gene lost 4 bases and the J gene lost 0 bases, with 8 bases spanning the gap. The CDR3 is 14 amino acids. The CDR3 DNA sequence: TGCGCCAGCAGCCAAGATTTCTCTGGAAACACCATATATTTT. Amino acid sequence: CASSQDFSGNTIYF. The full variable domain, in which reference TRBV5-1 and TRBJ1-3 provide the parts outside the CDR3, is KAGVTQTPRYLIKTRGQQVTLSCSPISGHRSVSWYQQTPGQGLQFLFEYFSETQRNKGNFPGRFSGRQFSNSRSEMNVSTLELGDSALYLCASSQDFSGNTIYFGEGSWLTVV.